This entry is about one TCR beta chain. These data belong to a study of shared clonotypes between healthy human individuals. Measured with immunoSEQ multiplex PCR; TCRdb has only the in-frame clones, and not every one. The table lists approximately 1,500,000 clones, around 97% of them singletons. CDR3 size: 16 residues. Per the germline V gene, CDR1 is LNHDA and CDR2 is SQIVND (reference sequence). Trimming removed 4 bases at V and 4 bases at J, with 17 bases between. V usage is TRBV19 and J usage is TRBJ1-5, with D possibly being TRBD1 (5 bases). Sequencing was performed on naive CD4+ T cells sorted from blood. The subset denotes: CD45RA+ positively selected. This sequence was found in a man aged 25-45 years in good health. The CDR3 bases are TGTGCCAGTAGTAGTATGGGACGGTTTCTTAATCAGCCCCAGCATTTT. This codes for CASSSMGRFLNQPQHF.